The 20 T cell receptor beta chains listed next were all sequenced from one sample in a study of breast tumors, draining lymph nodes, adjacent tissues. A single record per CDR3 protein comes from TCRdb applying MiXCR to the multiplex PCR reads. The sample holds roughly 120,000 distinct CDR3 sequences; around 20% are singletons and the top ten take 3% to 4%. Samples came from axillary lymph nodes draining the breast cancer. Sequencing was done on a sample of axillary lymph node tissue. Receptors were obtained from a female donor with breast cancer. Some clones in this sample may be carry-over from other donors' samples.

Ten or more counts support this clonotype. The chain recombines TRBV5-1 with TRBJ1-4; perhaps TRBD1 as D (6 bases). Trimming removed 1 base from V and 4 bases from J, with 14 bases in between. There are 16 residues in the CDR3. CDR1 and CDR2 from the germline V gene are SGHRS and YFSETQ. The CDR3 coding sequence is TGCGCCAGCAGCTTGACCGGGACACCCGGTAATGAAAAACTGTTTTTT. This sequence encodes CASSLTGTPGNEKLFF.

The table lists this clonotype with many counts. The V and J genes are TRBV29-1 and TRBJ2-7, with TRBD1 matching 7 bases. The length of the CDR3 is 15 residues. V dropped 4 bases and J dropped 5; count of bases not matched to a gene: 14. Germline CDR1 is SQVTM and CDR2 is ANQGSEA. CDR3 sequence reads: CSVAVRTGVTNEQYF. In DNA, the CDR3 is TGCAGCGTTGCTGTGAGGACAGGAGTGACGAACGAGCAGTACTTC.

This clonotype was observed at least ten times. This rearrangement joins TRBV11-2 to TRBJ2-3, with 7 bases that match TRBD2. V lost 1 base and J lost 1; bases outside the gene matches: 5. The germline CDR1 and CDR2 sequences are SGHAT and FQNNGV. This CDR3 has 16 amino acids. Here the CDR3 DNA reads TGTGCCAGCAGCTTAGTCCACGCGGGGGGCACAGATACGCAGTATTTT. Its protein product is CASSLVHAGGTDTQYF. Supplemented by reference TRBV11-2 and TRBJ2-3, the full variable domain reads EAGVAQSPRYKIIEKRQSVAFWCNPISGHATLYWYQQILGQGPKLLIQFQNNGVVDDSQLPKDRFSAERLKGVDSTLKIQPAKLEDSAVYLCASSLVHAGGTDTQYFGPGTRLTVL.

This clonotype was seen only a few times. The chain links TRBV2 to TRBJ2-3; TRBD1 agrees at 8 bases. This CDR3 spans 14 amino acids. Germline-derived CDR1 and CDR2 are SNHLY and FYNNEI. V lost 8 bases, J lost 2 bases, and 6 bases stayed unmatched. For the CDR3, the DNA is TGTGCCAGCCCCGGACAGGGTATCACAGATACGCAGTATTTT. Its protein product is CASPGQGITDTQYF. The entire variable domain, with the rest obtained from reference TRBV2 and TRBJ2-3, is as follows: EPEVTQTPSHQVTQMGQEVILRCVPISNHLYFYWYRQILGQKVEFLVSFYNNEISEKSEIFDDQFSVERPDGSNFTLKIRSTKLEDSAMYFCASPGQGITDTQYFGPGTRLTVL.

A note on this clonotype: The germline gene is not matched at one end of the junction; a read error may be the cause. The CDR3 protein is CANSLVPGPYTYNGQFF. CDR3 nucleotide sequence: TGTGCCAACAGCTTAGTCCCGGGACCATATACCTACAATGGGCAGTTCTTC. The chain is built from TRBV7-2 and TRBJ2-1, with D tentatively TRBD1 or TRBD2 (5 bases each). This CDR3 is 17 amino acids long. Germline V lookup: CDR1 SGHTA, CDR2 FQGNSA.

This clonotype was detected many times. The chain couples TRBV5-1 to TRBJ2-6, with TRBD1 as a possible D gene (6 bases). The CDR3 has 16 amino acids. V lost 3 bases to trimming and J lost 6 bases, with 16 bases between them. CDR1 SGHRS and CDR2 YFSETQ come from the germline V gene. The CDR3 spells CASSWVVGAAANVLTF. The CDR3 coding sequence is TGCGCCAGCAGCTGGGTGGTGGGGGCCGCGGCCAACGTCCTGACTTTC.

This clonotype was found many times. The rearrangement uses TRBV6-5 and TRBJ2-1; D may be TRBD1 or TRBD2 (5 bases each). In germline, CDR1 is MNHEY, CDR2 SVGAGI. Between the trimmed V and J ends, which lost 6 bases and 8 bases, there was a span of 20 bases. The CDR3 is 15 amino acids. The CDR3 spells CASSSRDQEVHEQFF. The CDR3 region has the DNA TGTGCCAGCAGCTCCCGGGACCAAGAGGTCCATGAGCAGTTCTTC.

J is TRBJ2-2 and V is TRBV7-2; D possibly corresponds to TRBD1 (6 bases). The CDR3 spans 14 residues. Germline V gene sequence: CDR1 SGHTA, CDR2 FQGNSA. V was cut by 2 bases and J by 8 bases, with 12 bases left in between. The chain's CDR3 is CASSLLAGVGELFF. CDR3 in DNA: TGTGCCAGCAGCTTACTGGCAGGGGTGGGGGAGCTGTTTTTT.

This clonotype was found many times. The chain has TRBV30 and TRBJ1-6, with D unclear. V was cut by 3 bases and J by 1 base, with 4 bases left in between. CDR1 GTSNPN and CDR2 SVGIG come from the germline V gene (reference sequence). CDR3 size: 13 residues. The CDR3 sequence: CAWRGSYNSPLHF. In nucleotides, the CDR3 is TGTGCCTGGAGGGGGTCCTATAATTCACCCCTCCACTTT.

Ten or more counts support this clonotype. As DNA, the CDR3 is TGTGCCAGCATCCCGGACAGACAAGAGACCCAGTACTTC. Protein: CASIPDRQETQYF. The gene calls are TRBV7-9 and TRBJ2-5, with D possibly TRBD1 on 6 matching bases. Trimming removed 7 bases at V and 2 bases at J, with 11 bases between. This CDR3 has 13 residues. Germline V gives CDR1 SEHNR, CDR2 FQNEAQ (reference sequence). Combining the CDR3 with reference TRBV7-9 and TRBJ2-5 gives the whole variable domain DTGVSQNPRHKITKRGQNVTFRCDPISEHNRLYWYRQTLGQGPEFLTYFQNEAQLEKSRLLSDRFSAERPKGSFSTLEIQRTEQGDSAMYLCASIPDRQETQYFGPGTRLLVL.

This clonotype was counted a single time. Given a much more abundant clone one base away, this may be a read error. The rearrangement joins TRBV5-4 to TRBJ1-2; D call uncertain. Germline assignment: CDR1 SGHNT and CDR2 YYREEE (reference sequence). The CDR3 is made up of 11 amino acids. CDR3 coding DNA: TGTGCCAGCGGAAAAGACTATAGCTACACCTTC. Translation: CASGKDYSYTF.

This clonotype occurred a few times. This sequence joins TRBV28 and TRBJ1-5; 9 nucleotides match TRBD1. Germline V gene sequence: CDR1 MDHEN, CDR2 SYDVKM. Trimming removed 3 bases from V and 7 bases from J; junction bases left unmatched: 4. The CDR3 runs 14 residues. The CDR3 sequence is CASSLPGQGQPQHF. The CDR3 nucleotides are TGTGCCAGCAGTTTGCCAGGACAGGGGCAGCCCCAGCATTTT.

V gene TRBV18 combines with J gene TRBJ2-1, with TRBD2 identical over 14 bases. V lost 3 bases, J lost 10 bases, and 8 bases stayed unmatched. This CDR3 is built from 16 residues. Germline values: CDR1 KGHSH, CDR2 LQKENI. CDR3 amino acids: CASSPRRGLAGVEQFF. The CDR3 nucleotides read TGTGCCAGCTCACCCCGGAGGGGACTAGCGGGAGTGGAGCAGTTCTTC.

This clonotype was seen only a few times. This could be a read error, since a much larger clone is one nucleotide away. The gene calls are TRBV18 and TRBJ1-6; 7 nucleotides line up with TRBD1. Germline V lookup: CDR1 KGHSH, CDR2 LQKENI. The CDR3 runs to 16 residues. The CDR3 region has the DNA TGTGCCAGCTCGCGACAGGGCCTATCCAATAATTCACCCCCCCACTTT. The encoded protein is CASSRQGLSNNSPPHF.

This clonotype showed up many times. The CDR3 sequence: CASSSGTGVDEQFF. CDR3 nucleotide sequence: TGTGCCAGCAGCTCCGGGACAGGGGTCGATGAGCAGTTCTTC. This chain joins TRBV11-3 and TRBJ2-1, with 10 nucleotides matching TRBD1. The germline V gene encodes CDR1 SGHNT and CDR2 YENEEA. V dropped 4 bases and J dropped 8; count of bases not matched to a gene: 5. The CDR3 has 14 residues.

This clonotype appeared many times. The genes are TRBV16 and TRBJ2-6, with no clear D. The V and J ends lost 0 bases and 2 bases respectively, with 2 bases between them. The CDR3 runs to 14 residues. CDR1 and CDR2 from the germline V gene are KGHSY and FQNENV. The CDR3 DNA is TGTGCCAGCAGCCAATCAGCTGGGGCCAACGTCCTGACTTTC. It specifies CASSQSAGANVLTF.

At least ten counts were recorded for this clonotype. The V and J genes are TRBV6-5 and TRBJ1-2, with TRBD1 matching 8 bases. The ends lost 5 bases at V and 7 bases at J; junction bases unmatched: 3. Germline lookup yields CDR1 MNHEY and CDR2 SVGAGI. The length of the CDR3 is 12 residues. DNA of the CDR3: TGTGCCAGCAGTAGAACAGGGGGTGGCTACACCTTC. Translated, it gives CASSRTGGGYTF.

This clonotype was detected many times. The V call is TRBV6-1, the J call TRBJ1-4, with D possibly matching TRBD1 (6 bases). Germline V lookup: CDR1 MNHNS, CDR2 SASEGT. CDR3 length equals 16 residues. V lost 1 base and J lost 2, with 11 bases in between. CDR3 region: CASSEVRGSTNEKLFF. The DNA for the CDR3 is TGTGCCAGCAGTGAAGTCAGGGGCTCCACTAATGAAAAACTGTTTTTT.

This clonotype was seen repeatedly, ten times or more. V gene TRBV12-3 or TRBV12-4 combines with J gene TRBJ2-7, with D possibly matching TRBD2 (5 bases). This CDR3 contains 15 residues. V gave up 2 bases and J gave up 4 bases, with 15 bases separating them. The CDR3 bases are TGTGCCAGCAGTTTATTTTCAGGCCCGGGGTACGAGCAGTACTTC. This translates into CASSLFSGPGYEQYF.

This clonotype came up many times. CDR3 bases: TGCAGTGCTAGGGGACTAGGGGGGAATGAGCAGTTCTTC. It specifies CSARGLGGNEQFF. This chain links TRBV20-1 with TRBJ2-1, with 8 nucleotides matching TRBD2. CDR3 size: 13 residues. Per germline, CDR1 DFQATT and CDR2 SNEGSKA (reference sequence). V dropped 3 bases and J dropped 7; count of bases not matched to a gene: 5.